One TCR beta chain is described in this entry. Its antigen is not identified. With the read ending 3 residues before the CDR3 end, the germline J gene is used to fill in that end. The germline gives CDR1 SGHRS, CDR2 YFSETQ. The CDR3 consists of 14 residues. V was pared by 0 bases and J by 4 bases, with 3 bases of the junction left unmatched. Repertoires were generated with immunoSEQ multiplex PCR, while TCRdb's copy carries only in-frame clones and drops some. There are over 25,000 clones in the sample, with about 8.1% held by the top ten. These data belong to a study of Tregs in tolerant kidney transplant recipients. Points from the study as a whole: Biological reproducibility was not directly addressed in this study. Changing PCR primers prevented nucleotide comparison between some patients' samples.

This specimen consisted of CD8+ T cells from blood, obtained before the transplant. This chain uses TRBV5-1 with TRBJ2-7; 8 positions match TRBD1. This receptor was identified in a human donor who received a combined kidney and bone marrow transplant. The sequenced CDR3 bases are TGCGCCAGCAGCTTGGGCAGGGGGCTTTACGAG. It codes for CASSLGRGLYE. From start to end, the CDR3 is CASSLGRGLYEQYF.